The T cell receptor (beta chain) under discussion was sequenced for a study of blood T cell repertoires in COVID-19. On the study more broadly: COVID-19 samples from acute and convalescent phases originated in the United States, Italy and Spain.

The CDR3 has 16 amino acids. The V and J ends lost 6 bases and 1 base respectively, with 19 bases between them. Germline V gives CDR1 MNHNY, CDR2 SVGAGI (reference sequence). Clones were read by immunoSEQ multiplex PCR, and TCRdb kept only the in-frame ones, dropping some. The repertoire consists of fewer than 350,000 clones, with more than 80% occurring once and the leading ten covering more than 6%. The sample consisted of peripheral blood. This chain joins TRBV6-6 and TRBJ2-7; D may be TRBD2 (6 bases). The source is a woman in her 30s with COVID-19, enrolled during active disease. DNA of the CDR3: TGTGCCAGCAGCCGCGGACGGGAGATTTGGTCCTACGAGCAGTACTTC. Residues: CASSRGREIWSYEQYF.